This T cell receptor beta chain stems from a study of shared clonotypes between healthy human individuals. Whole-study findings and limits: Non-shared clonotypes displayed generation probabilities falling below those of clonotypes present in all four donors. Blood was the sole source, and tissue repertoires probably differ. Among donors, sharing of clonotypes was expected to be affected by sequencing depth. Clonotype sharing across four donors was observed for about 5.2% of naive CD4 clonotypes.

Produced via immunoSEQ multiplex PCR; TCRdb's table is partial and in-frame only. Altogether over a million clones are present, approximately 72% being singletons, with the ten largest covering 1.4%. Germline V gene sequence: CDR1 SGHTA, CDR2 FQGNSA. This CDR3 is 15 amino acids long. The V gene end was trimmed by 2 bases and the J gene end by 3 bases; junction bases not matched to a gene: 5. Comments on this clone: The target antigen is unknown.

The rearrangement links TRBV7-2 to TRBJ2-7; 9 positions match TRBD2. The sequenced sample consisted of memory CD4+ T cells sorted from blood. The sample's subset: CD45RA-negative fraction. The TCR comes from a man aged 18 to 29 in good health. CDR3 in amino acids: CASSLSAGGFYEQYF. In nucleotides, the CDR3 is TGTGCCAGCAGCTTATCTGCGGGAGGGTTCTACGAGCAGTACTTC. The full variable domain, with the rest looked up from reference TRBV7-2 and TRBJ2-7, is GAGVSQSPSNKVTEKGKDVELRCDPISGHTALYWYRQSLGQGLEFLIYFQGNSAPDKSGLPSDRFSAERTGGSVSTLTIQRTQQEDSAVYLCASSLSAGGFYEQYFGPGTRLTVT.